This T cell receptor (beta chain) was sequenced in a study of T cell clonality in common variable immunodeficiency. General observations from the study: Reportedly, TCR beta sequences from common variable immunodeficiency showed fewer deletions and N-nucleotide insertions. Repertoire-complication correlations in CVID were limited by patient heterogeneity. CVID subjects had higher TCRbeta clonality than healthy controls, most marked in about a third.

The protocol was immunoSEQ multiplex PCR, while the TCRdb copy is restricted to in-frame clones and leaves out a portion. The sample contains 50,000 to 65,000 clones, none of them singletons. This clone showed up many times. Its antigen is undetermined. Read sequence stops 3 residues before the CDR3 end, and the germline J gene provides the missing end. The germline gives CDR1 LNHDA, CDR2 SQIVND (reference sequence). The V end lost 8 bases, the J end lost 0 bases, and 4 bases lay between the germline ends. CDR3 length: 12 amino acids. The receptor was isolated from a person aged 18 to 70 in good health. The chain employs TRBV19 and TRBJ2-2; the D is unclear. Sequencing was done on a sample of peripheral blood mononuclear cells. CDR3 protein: CASRANTGELFF. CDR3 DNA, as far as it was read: TGTGCCAGTCGGGCGAACACCGGGGAG.